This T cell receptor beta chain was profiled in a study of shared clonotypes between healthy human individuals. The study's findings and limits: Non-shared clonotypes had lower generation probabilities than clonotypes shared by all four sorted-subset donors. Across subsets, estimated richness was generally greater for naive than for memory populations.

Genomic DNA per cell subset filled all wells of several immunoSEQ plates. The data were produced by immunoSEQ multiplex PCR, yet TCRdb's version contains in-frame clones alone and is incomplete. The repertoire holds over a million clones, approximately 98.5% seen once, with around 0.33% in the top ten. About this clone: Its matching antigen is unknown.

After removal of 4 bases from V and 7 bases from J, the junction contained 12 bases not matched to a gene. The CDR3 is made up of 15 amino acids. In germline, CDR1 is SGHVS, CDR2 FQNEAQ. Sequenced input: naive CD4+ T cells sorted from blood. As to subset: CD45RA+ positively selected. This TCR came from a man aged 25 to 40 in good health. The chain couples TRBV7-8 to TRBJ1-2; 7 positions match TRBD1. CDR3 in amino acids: CASSSNRGITIGYTF. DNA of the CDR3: TGTGCCAGCAGCTCGAACAGGGGAATAACAATTGGCTACACCTTC. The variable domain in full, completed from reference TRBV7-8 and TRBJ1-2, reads GAGVSQSPRYKVAKRGQDVALRCDPISGHVSLFWYQQALGQGPEFLTYFQNEAQLDKSGLPSDRFFAERPEGSVSTLKIQRTQQEDSAVYLCASSSNRGITIGYTFGSGTRLTVV.